This TCR beta chain was retrieved from a study of early T cells in non-severe SARS-CoV-2 infection. Study context: Alpha and beta chains were unpaired, from unsorted whole-blood bulk RNA. Study-wide points: VDJdb matching favored anti-spike CD8 responses, missing private and CD4 specificities.

V lost 7 bases and J 10 bases, leaving 23 bases between the germline ends. CDR3 length: 14 residues. CDR1 and CDR2 (germline): LNHDA, SQIVND (reference sequence). Concerning this clonotype: Its target is not known.

Attachment of unique molecular identifiers was made to individual cDNA molecules. TCRdb called the 5' RACE reads again in MiXCR, with one record for every CDR3 protein. The profile shows about 64,000 distinct CDR3 sequences, 4.9% of them singletons. The origin of this receptor is an adult who was a healthcare worker with PCR-confirmed SARS-CoV-2 infection or an uninfected control (not recorded which). Sequenced input: whole blood. The chain uses TRBV19 and TRBJ2-7; either TRBD1 or TRBD2 may supply D (5 bases each). The CDR3 DNA reads as TGTGCCAGTAATCCTTTCTTCGGGGCGCCCGAACAGTACTTC. This sequence encodes CASNPFFGAPEQYF.